The 22 T cell receptor beta chains reported below all come from one sample, sequenced in a study of cytomegalovirus exposure and HLA in healthy donors. It was with 60 Vbeta and 13 Jbeta primers that the PCR ran. Sequenced by immunoSEQ multiplex PCR; TCRdb stores in-frame clones only, minus some. The sample has under 200,000 clones; about 63% are singletons. The specimen sequenced was PBMCs. These TCRs come from a woman in her thirties or forties in good health and CMV-seropositive.

The chain recombines TRBV7-9 with TRBJ2-1; TRBD1 might be the D (6 bases). Germline CDR1 and CDR2: SEHNR and FQNEAQ (reference sequence). V shed 5 bases and J shed 4 bases, with 12 bases lying between them. This CDR3 comprises 14 residues. In DNA form, the CDR3 reads TGTGCCAGCAGCACGACAGGTGGATACAATGAGCAGTTCTTC. This translates into CASSTTGGYNEQFF.

The V call is TRBV6-5, the J call TRBJ1-2; no definite D call. CDR1 is MNHEY and CDR2 is SVGAGI in the germline V gene. Trimming took off 4 bases at V and 2 bases at J, with 8 bases between the two ends. The length of the CDR3 is 13 residues. The CDR3: CASSSGSNYGYTF. CDR3 sequence (DNA): TGTGCCAGCAGTTCCGGGAGCAACTATGGCTACACCTTC.

V gene TRBV4-3 combines with J gene TRBJ1-4, with 11 bases aligning to TRBD1. In germline, CDR1 is LGHNA, CDR2 YSLEER. V lost 6 bases to trimming and J lost 8 bases; unmatched junction nucleotides: 5. This CDR3 spans 14 amino acids. The CDR3 DNA is TGCGCCAGCAGTCCGGGACAGGGGGACGAAAAACTGTTTTTT. Amino acids: CASSPGQGDEKLFF.

The chain carries TRBV4-1 and TRBJ2-1; 8 nucleotides agree with TRBD2. J gave up 2 bases and V 1 base, and 10 bases lay outside the gene matches. The germline CDR1 and CDR2 sequences are MGHRA and YSYEKL. The CDR3 totals 18 residues. The CDR3 nucleotides read TGCGCCAGCAGCCAAGGGGGTTCTAGCGGGCAAGCCTACAATGAGCAGTTCTTC. This codes for CASSQGGSSGQAYNEQFF.

V is TRBV6-5 and J is TRBJ2-7, with D possibly matching TRBD2 (5 bases). The CDR3 covers 12 residues. The V end was cut by 5 bases, the J end by 6 bases, with 11 bases between. Per the germline V gene, CDR1 is MNHEY and CDR2 is SVGAGI. In nucleotides, the CDR3 is TGTGCCAGCAGTCCGGCGGCGGGCGAGCAGTACTTC. Its protein is CASSPAAGEQYF.

The chain joins TRBV6-1 to TRBJ2-7; D perhaps matches TRBD2 (6 bases). The CDR3 sequence is 14 residues long. CDR1 and CDR2 (germline): MNHNS, SASEGT. With 10 bases removed from V and 2 bases from J, the gap between germline ends came to 18 bases. For the CDR3, the DNA is TGTGCCATTTTGAACCCTAGCGTCCCCTACGAGCAGTACTTC. Translating gives CAILNPSVPYEQYF.

This clone was found a few times. The chain couples TRBV5-5 to TRBJ1-2, with D maybe TRBD1 (5 bases). Germline V gene sequence: CDR1 SGHKS, CDR2 YYEKEE (reference sequence). Between the trimmed V and J ends, which lost 4 bases and 8 bases, there was a span of 24 bases. The CDR3 has 16 residues. The CDR3 DNA is TGTGCCAGCAGCCGGGAGGGGCGGGACCCTGGACGAGGCTACACCTTC. The encoded protein is CASSREGRDPGRGYTF.

The chain combines TRBV19 with TRBJ1-1, with TRBD1 as a possible D gene (6 bases). Deletions cut 2 bases from V and 6 bases from J, with 16 bases between. Germline assignment: CDR1 LNHDA and CDR2 SQIVND (reference sequence). The CDR3 is 15 residues long. CDR3 sequence (DNA): TGTGCCAGTAGTATAAGGGCAGGGGAATTAGCTGAAGCTTTCTTT. Protein sequence: CASSIRAGELAEAFF.

About this clone: At one end, the junction sequence differs from germline, possibly due to a read error. The V and J genes are TRBV4-1 and TRBJ1-5; D is uncertain. The CDR3 contains 14 residues. From germline, CDR1 is MGHRA and CDR2 YSYEKL. The chain's CDR3 is CASSHYYSNQPQNF. CDR3 in DNA: TGCGCCAGCAGCCATTACTATAGCAATCAGCCCCAGAATTTT.

The chain uses TRBV27 and TRBJ1-5; TRBD1 aligns across 8 bases. CDR3 length: 17 amino acids. The V segment lost 6 bases and the J segment 3 bases; nucleotides outside the gene matches: 13. Germline assignment: CDR1 MNHEY and CDR2 SMNVEV (reference sequence). CDR3 amino acids: CASSTASGTGINQPQHF. The CDR3 DNA follows: TGTGCCAGCAGCACTGCTTCCGGGACAGGAATCAATCAGCCCCAGCATTTT.

The gene calls are TRBV2 and TRBJ2-1, with TRBD2 matching over 7 bases. The CDR3 runs 15 residues. The germline CDR1 and CDR2 sequences are SNHLY and FYNNEI. V shed 8 bases and J 7 bases; nucleotides not matched to a gene: 14. CDR3 residues: CASRGGGGRGNEQFF. The CDR3 DNA reads TGTGCCAGCCGGGGCGGGGGAGGCCGGGGGAATGAGCAGTTCTTC.

This clone has just one count. V gene TRBV4-2 combines with J gene TRBJ2-6; D may be TRBD2 (6 bases). V was shortened by 4 bases and J by 3 bases, with 19 bases between the two germline ends. CDR1 and CDR2 from the germline V gene are LGHNA and YNFKEQ. This CDR3 spans 18 amino acids. The CDR3 loop reads CASSRAPGDAGGANVLTF. DNA of the CDR3: TGTGCCAGCAGCCGGGCTCCGGGAGACGCTGGTGGGGCCAACGTCCTGACTTTC.

The CDR3 here is CASSKTSGRPSEQYF. The CDR3 DNA sequence: TGTGCTAGCTCGAAGACTAGCGGGAGACCATCCGAGCAGTACTTC. The chain links TRBV7-7 to TRBJ2-7; 12 nucleotides match TRBD2. Looked up from germline, CDR1 is SSHAT and CDR2 is FNYEAQ (reference sequence). The CDR3 contains 15 residues.

The chain couples TRBV6-1 to TRBJ2-7; D is perhaps TRBD1 (7 bases). Deletions cut 4 bases from V and 2 bases from J, with 12 bases between. Germline CDR1 and CDR2: MNHNS and SASEGT. The CDR3 runs 14 residues. CDR3 coding DNA: TGTGCCAGCAGTGGCCTCAGGGGGGCCTACGAGCAGTACTTC. Its protein is CASSGLRGAYEQYF.

The chain has TRBV5-4 and TRBJ1-6; 9 nucleotides line up with TRBD1. The V gene end was trimmed by 4 bases and the J gene end by 7 bases; junction bases not matched to a gene: 3. Germline CDR1 is SGHNT and CDR2 is YYREEE (reference sequence). CDR3 length: 14 amino acids. The CDR3 here is CASSQQGANSPLHF. CDR3 bases: TGTGCCAGCAGCCAACAGGGGGCAAATTCACCCCTCCACTTT.

This clone appeared once. The genes are TRBV7-9 and TRBJ1-2, with D hard to call. CDR1 and CDR2 from the germline V gene are SEHNR and FQNEAQ (reference sequence). CDR3 length equals 15 residues. Deletions cut 2 bases from V and 1 base from J, with 11 bases between. Here the CDR3 DNA reads TGTGCCAGCAGCTTAAGTACAGTCCATAACTATGGCTACACCTTC. As protein: CASSLSTVHNYGYTF.

V usage is TRBV10-3 and J usage is TRBJ2-7; perhaps TRBD1 as D (6 bases). The CDR3 loop spans 15 amino acids. With 5 bases removed from V and 4 bases from J, the gap between germline ends came to 18 bases. The germline CDR1 and CDR2 sequences are ENHRY and SYGVKD. The CDR3, as DNA: TGTGCCATCAGTTTACCCCGGGACAACACGTACGAGCAGTACTTC. This translates into CAISLPRDNTYEQYF.

V is TRBV4-3 and J is TRBJ2-1, with 7 bases aligning to TRBD2. CDR1 is LGHNA, CDR2 YSLEER, per germline. This CDR3 region has 17 residues. V dropped 0 bases and J dropped 4; count of bases not matched to a gene: 9. In DNA, the CDR3 is TGCGCCAGCAGCCAAGATTCCGGTGGTAGCGGGTACAATGAGCAGTTCTTC. Amino acid sequence: CASSQDSGGSGYNEQFF.

A word on this clone: Sequence at one end of the junction differs from germline and may be a read error. The CDR3 nucleotides are TGTGCCAGCAGCCCCCCTGCGGGCTCCTATAATTCACCCCTCAACTTT. Protein: CASSPPAGSYNSPLNF. The V call is TRBV7-9, the J call TRBJ1-6; D unresolved. There are 16 residues in the CDR3. Germline V CDR1 and CDR2: SEHNR, FQNEAQ (reference sequence).

Turning to this clone: This sample includes further DNA sequences coding for the same CDR3. The chain uses TRBV29-1 and TRBJ1-2, with 7 nucleotides matching TRBD1. Germline V gene data show CDR1 as SQVTM and CDR2 as ANQGSEA. J was trimmed by 7 bases and V by 4 bases; bases with no gene match: 3. CDR3 length: 11 residues. CDR3 sequence (DNA): TGCAGCGTTGGACAGGGTGGTGGCTACACCTTC. Translated, it gives CSVGQGGGYTF.

The V and J genes are TRBV11-3 and TRBJ2-1; perhaps TRBD2 as D (5 bases). Trimming pared 1 base from V and 4 bases from J, leaving 8 bases between. The CDR3 length is 14 residues. Germline V gene data show CDR1 as SGHNT and CDR2 as YENEEA. The chain's CDR3 is CASSLARAYNEQFF. The CDR3 DNA is TGTGCCAGCAGCTTAGCGCGGGCATACAATGAGCAGTTCTTC.

The chain employs TRBV5-1 and TRBJ2-7; TRBD1 is a possible D gene (6 bases). Germline V gene sequence: CDR1 SGHRS, CDR2 YFSETQ. This CDR3 contains 13 residues. Trimming took off 0 bases at V and 7 bases at J, with 11 bases between the two ends. CDR3 sequence: CASSLGQGWEQYF. CDR3 bases: TGCGCCAGCAGCTTGGGGCAGGGGTGGGAGCAGTACTTC.